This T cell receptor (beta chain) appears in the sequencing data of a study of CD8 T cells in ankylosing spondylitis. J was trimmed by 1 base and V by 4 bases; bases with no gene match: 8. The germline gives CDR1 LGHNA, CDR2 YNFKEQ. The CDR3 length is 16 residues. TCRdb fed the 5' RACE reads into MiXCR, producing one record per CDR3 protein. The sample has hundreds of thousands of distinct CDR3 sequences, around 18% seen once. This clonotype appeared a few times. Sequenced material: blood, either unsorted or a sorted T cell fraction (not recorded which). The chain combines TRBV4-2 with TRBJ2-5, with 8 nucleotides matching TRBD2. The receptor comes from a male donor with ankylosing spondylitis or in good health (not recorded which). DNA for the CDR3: TGTGCCAGCAGCCGCGAGGACGGGGGGGCCCAAGAGACCCAGTACTTC. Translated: CASSREDGGAQETQYF.